This TCR beta chain is drawn from a study of blood T cell repertoires in COVID-19. As for the study in general: Material from acute and convalescent COVID-19 was sourced from the United States, Italy and Spain. Nucleic acid was either cDNA or gDNA, and it came from T cells, B-cell-depleted T cells, or PBMCs.

This CDR3 has 16 amino acids. CDR1 is SGHRS and CDR2 is YFSETQ in the germline V gene. The ends lost 4 bases at V and 3 bases at J; junction bases unmatched: 11. Authors' methods: Using reference gene primer amplification, nucleated cell counts were estimated. Only in-frame clones appear in the TCRdb table, and some are missing; sequencing was by immunoSEQ multiplex PCR. Clone size and the V and J calls come from that table; the DNA yielded D and trimming. The data contain over 150,000 clones, about 83% of them seen just once; the ten biggest clones take up under 15%. Followed over time, Seattle patients had been enrolled while infection was active.

Sequencing was done on a sample of peripheral blood. The TCR sequence derives from a woman between 70 and 85 years old with COVID-19, enrolled during active disease. The chain uses TRBV5-1 and TRBJ1-2, with 8 positions matching TRBD1. The CDR3 here is CASSAGLRQGYYGYTF. The CDR3 region has the DNA TGCGCCAGCAGCGCGGGCTTAAGACAGGGGTACTATGGCTACACCTTC.